The sequence of this T cell receptor beta chain was determined in a study of cytomegalovirus exposure and HLA in healthy donors. For the study at large: Early on, a data release was issued that held some 91 million unique TCRs from HLA-typed donors.

In the PCR, 60 Vbeta and 13 Jbeta primers were used. Libraries were prepared by immunoSEQ multiplex PCR; TCRdb keeps only in-frame clonotypes and omits some of them. The table includes 85,000 to 90,000 clones, about three quarters detected once. The study's findings and limits: Some TCR beta chains (roughly 150 of them) were listed as cytomegalovirus-associated.

In its sample, this clone was seen a few times. Antigen: not known. The sequenced sample consisted of PBMCs. This TCR was sampled from a man aged 30-40 years in good health and CMV-seropositive.

For the CDR3, the DNA is TGTGCCAGCAGCTGGACAAGGACAGGGGGGAGGAACAGGGAAGCTTTCTTT. Translating gives CASSWTRTGGRNREAFF. V usage is TRBV7-9 and J usage is TRBJ1-1; TRBD1 matches at 10 bases. Germline V CDR1 and CDR2: SEHNR, FQNEAQ (reference sequence). Trimming took 4 bases from V and 8 from J; bases not matched to a gene: 16. This CDR3 has 17 residues.